Below, one T cell receptor (beta chain) is given with its context. It lacks a known antigen. No much larger clone is present one base from it, and per-base qualities are unavailable. V is pared back by 0 bases and J by 8 bases, with 16 bases lying between the germline termini. Spanning cysteine to phenylalanine, the CDR3 consists of 15 amino acids. The entry retains the CDR3 DNA only, 45 bases that are in frame from base 1. From the germline V gene, CDR1 is MNHEY and CDR2 is SVGAGI. In the prospective study, participants were roughly 18 to 100 years old, resided in about two dozen geographic areas of the United States, and were enrolled through a virtual design. In the prospective study, cohorts were assigned on the basis of participant-reported clinical history obtained from a screening survey and a study questionnaire. Recovered participants in ImmuneRACE Cohort 3 were defined as having two consecutive negative NP/OP PCR tests, clearance from a healthcare professional, or resolution of symptoms. Each participant in the prospective study had whole blood, serum and a nasopharyngeal or oropharyngeal swab collected by mobile phlebotomists. Prospective study participants could optionally give additional blood draws and questionnaires over an approximately 2-month period. Blood samples from the prospective study were shipped frozen or at room temperature prior to DNA extraction.

This record comes from a study of blood T cell repertoires in COVID-19 (TCRdb year 2020). Background on the whole study: Collaborator samples came from the United States, Italy and Spain and covered acute and convalescent phases of COVID-19. The prospective study material was composed of cDNA or gDNA derived from T cells, B-cell-depleted T cells, or PBMCs. Deeply sampled blood TCRbeta repertoires from subjects exposed to, actively infected with, or recovered from COVID-19 were included in the dataset. The repertoires were released in a freely available public database meant as a resource for research on the immune response to SARS-CoV-2. Samples came from the ongoing ImmuneRACE study (first 160 participants) plus 1,254 subjects from 6 global collaborators. A de-identified subject ID, COVID-19 status, age in years and sex were almost always included in the sample metadata. Where HLA class I and class II types were available, the types were taken from metadata supplied by the sample provider, not from assay-based typing.

Overall results and qualifications from the work: How much clinical and demographic metadata was included differed by source and by participant, and the metadata was provided uncurated.

TCRbeta CDR3 regions were amplified from genomic DNA by means of the immunoSEQ Assay, a bias-controlled multiplex PCR. In the authors' own workflow: The number of nucleated cells in each sample was estimated by amplification of reference gene primers within the assay. Sequence reads were collapsed and filtered to measure the absolute abundance of every unique TCRbeta CDR3 rearrangement. For each sample, productive Simpson clonality was calculated as the square root of Simpson's diversity index over productive rearrangements. Held by TCRdb, this immuneACCESS table contains in-frame sequences only and omits some clones. Under half of the omission traces to an unresolved V gene where checked; the cause of the rest is unknown. V and J calls plus clone size are reproduced from that table; the DNA served to infer D and trimming. This sample comprises a few hundred thousand clones, around 83% of them detected only once. Roughly 6.2% of the sample lies in the top ten.

The source is a woman aged 40 to 50 who had recovered from COVID-19. Specimen: PBMCs or T cells enriched from blood (not recorded which). The V and J segments used are TRBV6-5 and TRBJ1-2, and possibly TRBD1, on 5 matching bases. At the DNA level, the sequence is TGTGCCAGCAGTTACTCGGTCCAGGGCCCGTCCGGCTACACCTTC. Its amino acids are CASSYSVQGPSGYTF.